This TCR beta chain is drawn from a study of T-cell reconstitution after alpha-beta-depleted transplantation in children. Overall study results and limits: T-cell counts and diversity at one year post-transplant came mainly from newly produced T cells. Several hundred expanded graft clones reportedly were the source of alpha-beta T cells about two months after transplant.

The CDR3 runs to 16 residues. The germline V and J ends were trimmed by 4 bases and 0 bases, with 12 bases remaining between them. In germline, CDR1 is KGHDR, CDR2 SFDVKD. This clonotype was detected only a few times. Its specificity is not known. A library of TCRbeta sequences, prepared with unique molecular identifiers, was generated. One entry per CDR3 protein, called by TCRdb with MiXCR from the PCR reads. Of fewer than 700,000 distinct CDR3 sequences listed, roughly 24% are singletons. This TCR was sampled from a boy under three years old who had a stem cell transplant for acute myeloid leukemia, so the T cells may come from the graft donor. Source: PBMCs, mostly from graft donor cells, taken 360 days after TCRalphabeta/CD19-depleted stem cell transplant. V and J are TRBV24-1 and TRBJ2-1; the D is unclear. The CDR3 region has the DNA TGTGCCACCAGTGACTCAGACGGATACTCCTACAATGAGCAGTTCTTC. Translated: CATSDSDGYSYNEQFF.